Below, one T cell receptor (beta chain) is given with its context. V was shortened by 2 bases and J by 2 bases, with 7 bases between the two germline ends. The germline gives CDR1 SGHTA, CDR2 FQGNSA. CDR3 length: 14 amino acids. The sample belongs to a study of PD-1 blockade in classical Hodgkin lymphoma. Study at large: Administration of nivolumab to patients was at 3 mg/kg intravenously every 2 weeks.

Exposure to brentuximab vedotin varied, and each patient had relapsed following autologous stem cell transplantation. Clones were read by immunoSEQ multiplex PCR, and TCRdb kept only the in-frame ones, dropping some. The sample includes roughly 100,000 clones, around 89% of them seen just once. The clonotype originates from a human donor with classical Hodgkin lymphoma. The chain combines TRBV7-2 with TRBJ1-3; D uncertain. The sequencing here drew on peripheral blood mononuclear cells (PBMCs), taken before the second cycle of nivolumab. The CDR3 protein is CASSLSSAGNTIYF. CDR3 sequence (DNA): TGTGCCAGCAGCTTAAGTTCGGCTGGAAACACCATATATTTT.